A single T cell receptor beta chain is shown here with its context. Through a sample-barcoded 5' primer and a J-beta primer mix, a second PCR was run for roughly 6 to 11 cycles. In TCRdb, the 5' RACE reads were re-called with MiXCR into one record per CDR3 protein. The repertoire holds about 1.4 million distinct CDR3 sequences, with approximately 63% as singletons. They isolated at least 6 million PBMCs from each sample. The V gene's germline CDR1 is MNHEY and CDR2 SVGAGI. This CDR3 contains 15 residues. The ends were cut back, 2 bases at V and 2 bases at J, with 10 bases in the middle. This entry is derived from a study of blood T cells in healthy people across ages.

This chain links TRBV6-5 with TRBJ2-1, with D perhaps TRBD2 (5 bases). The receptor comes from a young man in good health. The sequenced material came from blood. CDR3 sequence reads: CASSYVRAPYNEQFF. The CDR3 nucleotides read TGTGCCAGCAGTTACGTGAGGGCTCCCTACAATGAGCAGTTCTTC.